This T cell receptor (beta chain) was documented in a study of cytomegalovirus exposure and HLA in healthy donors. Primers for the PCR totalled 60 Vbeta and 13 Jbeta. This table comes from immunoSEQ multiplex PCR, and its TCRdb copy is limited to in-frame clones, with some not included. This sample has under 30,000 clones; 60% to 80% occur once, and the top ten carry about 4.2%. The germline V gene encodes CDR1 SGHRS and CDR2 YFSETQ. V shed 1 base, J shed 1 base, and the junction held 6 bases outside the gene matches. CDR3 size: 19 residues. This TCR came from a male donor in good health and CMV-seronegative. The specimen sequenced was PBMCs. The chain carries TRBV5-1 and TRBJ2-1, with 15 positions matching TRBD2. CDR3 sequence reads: CASSLPGLAGGKSYNEQFF. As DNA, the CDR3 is TGCGCCAGCAGCTTGCCGGGACTAGCGGGGGGAAAATCCTACAATGAGCAGTTCTTC.